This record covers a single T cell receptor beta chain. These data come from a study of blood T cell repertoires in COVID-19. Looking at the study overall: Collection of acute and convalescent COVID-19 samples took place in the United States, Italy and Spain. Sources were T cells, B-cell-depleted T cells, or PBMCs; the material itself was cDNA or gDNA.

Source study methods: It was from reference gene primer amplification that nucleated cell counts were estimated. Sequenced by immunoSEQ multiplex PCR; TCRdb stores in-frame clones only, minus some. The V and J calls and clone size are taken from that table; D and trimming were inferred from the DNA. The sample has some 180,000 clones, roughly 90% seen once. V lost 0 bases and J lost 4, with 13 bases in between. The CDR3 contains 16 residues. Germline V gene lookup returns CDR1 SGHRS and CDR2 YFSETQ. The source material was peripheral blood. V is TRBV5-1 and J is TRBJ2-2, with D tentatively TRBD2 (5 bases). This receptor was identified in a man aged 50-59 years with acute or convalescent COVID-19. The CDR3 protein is CASSLVGGSGTGELFF. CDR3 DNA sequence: TGCGCCAGCAGCTTGGTAGGAGGAAGCGGCACCGGGGAGCTGTTTTTT.